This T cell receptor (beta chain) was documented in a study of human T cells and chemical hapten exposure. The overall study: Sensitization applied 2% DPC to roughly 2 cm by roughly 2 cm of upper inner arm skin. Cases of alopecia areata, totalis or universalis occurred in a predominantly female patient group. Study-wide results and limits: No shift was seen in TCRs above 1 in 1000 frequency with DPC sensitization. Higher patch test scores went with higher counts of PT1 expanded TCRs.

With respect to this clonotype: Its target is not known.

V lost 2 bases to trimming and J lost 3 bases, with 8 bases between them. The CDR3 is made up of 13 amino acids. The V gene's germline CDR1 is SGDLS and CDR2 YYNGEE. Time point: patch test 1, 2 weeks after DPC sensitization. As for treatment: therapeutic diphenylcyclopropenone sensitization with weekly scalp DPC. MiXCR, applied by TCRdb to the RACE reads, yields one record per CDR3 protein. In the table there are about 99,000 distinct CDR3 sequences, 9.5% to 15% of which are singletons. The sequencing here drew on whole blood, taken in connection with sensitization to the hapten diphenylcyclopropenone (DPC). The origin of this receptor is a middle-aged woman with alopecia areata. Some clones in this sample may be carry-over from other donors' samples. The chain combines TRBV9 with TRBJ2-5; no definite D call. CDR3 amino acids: CASSVSSEETQYF. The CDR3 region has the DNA TGTGCCAGCAGCGTGAGTTCGGAAGAGACCCAGTACTTC. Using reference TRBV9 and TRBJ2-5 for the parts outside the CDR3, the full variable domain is DSGVTQTPKHLITATGQRVTLRCSPRSGDLSVYWYQQSLDQGLQFLIQYYNGEERAKGNILERFSAQQFPDLHSELNLSSLELGDSALYFCASSVSSEETQYFGPGTRLLVL.